Each of the 8 T cell receptor beta chains below was sequenced from the same sample in a study of vaccination and CD4 T cells after COVID-19. Documented treatment: approximately 9-day PBMC culture with coronavirus spike peptide pools or control peptides (ViraFEST assay). The Oncomine TCR Beta short-read assay sequenced DNA from cultured CD4+ T cells. TCRdb ran MiXCR on the PCR reads and lists one entry per CDR3 protein. The table has 15,000 to 20,000 distinct CDR3 sequences, 49% seen once. No antigen is known for these receptors. The specimen sequenced was CD4+ T cells from blood, cultured in vitro. Receptors originate from a human donor who had recovered from COVID-19.

J is TRBJ2-3 and V is TRBV20-1; D is unresolved. Looked up from germline, CDR1 is DFQATT and CDR2 is SNEGSKA (reference sequence). V lost 5 bases to trimming and J lost 6 bases, with 15 bases between them. This CDR3 contains 13 residues. The CDR3 spells CSAAPLPGDTQYF. In DNA form, the CDR3 reads TGCAGTGCTGCCCCACTGCCCGGTGATACGCAGTATTTT.

The chain recombines TRBV6-2 or TRBV6-3 with TRBJ1-2, with D hard to call. Germline CDR1 is MNHEY and CDR2 is SVGEGT. The CDR3 totals 18 residues. V was trimmed by 6 bases and J by 2 bases, leaving 25 bases between them. CDR3 region: CASRPTPGKGRTNYGYTF. The CDR3 coding sequence is TGTGCCAGCAGGCCCACACCGGGGAAAGGGCGAACCAACTATGGCTACACCTTC.

The gene calls are TRBV11-3 and TRBJ1-6; D unresolved. Deletions cut 1 base from V and 0 bases from J, with 7 bases between. Germline V gives CDR1 SGHNT, CDR2 YENEEA. This CDR3 has 16 residues. The CDR3 sequence: CASSLGGSSYNSPLHF. In DNA form, the CDR3 reads TGTGCCAGCAGCTTAGGTGGCAGCTCCTATAATTCACCCCTCCACTTT.

The V call is TRBV7-2, the J call TRBJ1-1; D call uncertain. The CDR3 has 15 residues. Deletions cut 2 bases from V and 1 base from J, with 11 bases between. Germline V lookup: CDR1 SGHTA, CDR2 FQGNSA. The CDR3 sequence is CASSLQEGPNTEAFF. CDR3 coding DNA: TGTGCCAGCAGCTTACAGGAAGGCCCGAACACTGAAGCTTTCTTT.

The chain uses TRBV28 and TRBJ2-2; perhaps TRBD1 as D (6 bases). This CDR3 has 15 residues. The germline gives CDR1 MDHEN, CDR2 SYDVKM. Trimming cost V 7 bases and J 0 bases, with 12 bases left between them. The CDR3 nucleotides read TGTGCCAGCAAACTACAGGGAGCGAACACCGGGGAGCTGTTTTTT. Its protein is CASKLQGANTGELFF.

The chain has TRBV7-2 and TRBJ2-7; the match to TRBD2 covers 7 bases. The CDR3 runs to 14 residues. V dropped 3 bases and J dropped 4; count of bases not matched to a gene: 6. CDR1 and CDR2 (germline): SGHTA, FQGNSA. This chain's CDR3 is CASSFGRDGYEQYF. In nucleotides, the CDR3 is TGTGCCAGCAGCTTTGGGAGGGACGGATACGAGCAGTACTTC.

This sequence joins TRBV27 and TRBJ1-1; TRBD1 aligns across 9 bases. Unmatched junction bases numbered 6, after V lost 6 bases and J lost 1 base. This CDR3 contains 15 residues. Germline values: CDR1 MNHEY, CDR2 SMNVEV (reference sequence). The CDR3 sequence: CASSEDRGRNTEAFF. The CDR3 DNA sequence: TGTGCCAGCAGCGAGGACAGGGGTCGGAACACTGAAGCTTTCTTT.

This clonotype was seen more than once but under ten times. V gene TRBV20-1 combines with J gene TRBJ1-6; D unresolved. The V end was cut by 1 base, the J end by 0 bases, with 19 bases between. Germline CDR1 DFQATT, CDR2 SNEGSKA (reference sequence). The CDR3 runs to 19 residues. For the CDR3, the DNA is TGCAGTGCTAGAGTACTGGCCGGAGATTACAGCTCCTATAATTCACCCCTCCACTTT. It yields the protein CSARVLAGDYSSYNSPLHF.